The 16 T cell receptor beta chains below all came from one sample that was sequenced in a study of shared T cell receptors in the human thymus (dated by TCRdb to the early 2020s). Library construction relied on the immunoSEQ multiplex PCR assay. This is the immuneACCESS table as TCRdb keeps it, with only in-frame sequences that have V and J called. A part of the clones is gone; compared with another copy, unresolved V genes explain less than half, and the rest is unexplained. The sample table shows 500,000 to 850,000 clones, and more than 70% are seen once. The ten top clones hold about 0.0094% of the sample. The data also belong to a second study, concerning human thymus T cells.

The sequenced sample was thymocytes. These receptor sequences come from a boy less than two years old with a congenital heart defect. Donor details come from another sample of the same person, matched by shared clones.

The genes are TRBV7-7 and TRBJ2-3; 7 bases match TRBD2. The germline CDR1 and CDR2 sequences are SSHAT and FNYEAQ (reference sequence). J gave up 0 bases and V 10 bases, and 16 bases lay outside the gene matches. The CDR3 extends over 17 amino acids. Written as DNA, the CDR3 is TGTGCCACCCCCCCGTGGGAGGGCCGGCGGAGCACAGATACGCAGTATTTT. Its protein product is CATPPWEGRRSTDTQYF.

A word on this clone: Other DNA sequences from this sample encode an identical CDR3 as well. The chain is built from TRBV5-5 and TRBJ2-7, with D hard to call. V dropped 1 base and J dropped 3 bases, with 5 bases sitting between them. Germline values: CDR1 SGHKS, CDR2 YYEKEE (reference sequence). The CDR3 contains 12 residues. The CDR3 is CASSLTVYEQYF. CDR3 DNA: TGTGCCAGCAGCTTGACTGTCTACGAGCAGTACTTC.

J is TRBJ2-7 and V is TRBV13; D is possibly TRBD1 (7 bases). Trimming removed 2 bases from V and 5 bases from J, with 13 bases in between. The length of the CDR3 is 14 residues. Germline assignment: CDR1 PRHDT and CDR2 FYEKMQ (reference sequence). CDR3 bases: TGTGCCAGCAGCTTATACCAGGGGGGAGACGAGCAGTACTTC. Protein: CASSLYQGGDEQYF.

The V and J genes are TRBV9 and TRBJ1-6; D gene uncertain. The germline gives CDR1 SGDLS, CDR2 YYNGEE. V was shortened by 1 base and J by 10 bases, with 21 bases between the two germline ends. There are 17 residues in the CDR3. The CDR3 region is CASSVSPRRVGGSPLHF. DNA for the CDR3: TGTGCCAGCAGCGTATCTCCCCGTAGGGTGGGAGGGTCACCCCTCCACTTT.

The chain is built from TRBV11-2 and TRBJ2-3, with D possibly being TRBD1 (7 bases). V was trimmed by 5 bases and J by 4 bases, leaving 28 bases between them. The V gene's germline CDR1 is SGHAT and CDR2 FQNNGV. This CDR3 spans 19 amino acids. CDR3 sequence: CASSNYNAGQKSLADTQYF. Here the CDR3 DNA reads TGTGCCAGCAGCAACTACAACGCGGGACAGAAGTCTCTCGCAGATACGCAGTATTTT.

CDR3 residues: CASVGAGEESGELFF. CDR3 nucleotide sequence: TGTGCTAGTGTGGGGGCGGGAGAGGAATCCGGGGAGCTGTTTTTT. V usage is TRBV12-5 and J usage is TRBJ2-2; possibly TRBD2 for D (7 bases). The germline V gene has CDR1 LGHNT and CDR2 FRNRAP. Between the trimmed V and J ends, which lost 7 bases and 6 bases, there was a span of 18 bases. The CDR3 length is 15 residues.

The CDR3 nucleotides read TGTGCCAGCAGCCACGGGACAGGGCCCTGGGAGACCCAGTACTTC. This gives the protein CASSHGTGPWETQYF. V and J are TRBV5-6 and TRBJ2-5; TRBD1 matches 9 bases. V lost 4 bases to trimming and J lost 5 bases; unmatched junction nucleotides: 9. The CDR3 is 15 amino acids. Germline values: CDR1 SGHDT, CDR2 YYEEEE.

This rearrangement joins TRBV2 to TRBJ2-1; 12 nucleotides line up with TRBD2. CDR3 size: 15 residues. Germline V gene lookup returns CDR1 SNHLY and CDR2 FYNNEI. Trimming at V came to 7 bases and at J to 2 bases, leaving 3 bases not matched to a gene. CDR3 DNA sequence: TGTGCCAGCATGACTAGCGGGGGACCCTACAATGAGCAGTTCTTC. Its translation: CASMTSGGPYNEQFF.

Written as DNA, the CDR3 is TGTGCCAGTAGTAAGGGGGCCCGCCCTGACACTGAAGCTTTCTTT. It translates to CASSKGARPDTEAFF. The chain joins TRBV19 to TRBJ1-1; 7 positions agree with TRBD1. Germline V gene data show CDR1 as LNHDA and CDR2 as SQIVND (reference sequence). J gave up 3 bases and V 4 bases, and 8 bases lay outside the gene matches. The CDR3 covers 15 residues.

V and J are TRBV27 and TRBJ1-2, with TRBD1 matching 9 bases. Germline assignment: CDR1 MNHEY and CDR2 SMNVEV (reference sequence). J was trimmed by 4 bases and V by 5 bases; bases with no gene match: 17. The CDR3 contains 18 residues. The CDR3 DNA sequence: TGTGCCAGCAGTCGATTGGGACAGGGTACCCTACTTACCTATGGCTACACCTTC. Residues: CASSRLGQGTLLTYGYTF.

This clone was recorded a few times. This rearrangement joins TRBV11-2 to TRBJ2-2, with D maybe TRBD2 (7 bases). V dropped 3 bases and J dropped 0 bases, with 8 bases sitting between them. Germline V gene sequence: CDR1 SGHAT, CDR2 FQNNGV. The CDR3 runs 15 residues. CDR3 protein: CASSFGGPNTGELFF. The CDR3, as DNA: TGTGCCAGCAGCTTCGGGGGGCCGAACACCGGGGAGCTGTTTTTT.

V usage is TRBV7-9 and J usage is TRBJ1-6, with TRBD1 identical over 10 bases. The CDR3 contains 16 residues. V trimming: 1 base; J trimming: 8 bases; junction bases outside the gene matches: 5. Germline CDR1 reads SEHNR; CDR2 reads FQNEAQ (reference sequence). The CDR3 here is CASSLEGGTGDSPLHF. In DNA form, the CDR3 reads TGTGCCAGCAGCTTAGAGGGGGGGACAGGGGATTCACCCCTCCACTTT.

The chain employs TRBV20-1 and TRBJ2-1, with D possibly matching TRBD2 (5 bases). The CDR3 covers 11 residues. Trimming removed 2 bases from V and 12 bases from J, with 11 bases in between. Germline CDR1 DFQATT, CDR2 SNEGSKA (reference sequence). The CDR3 nucleotides read TGCAGTGCTAGAAAGGACTCGGGGCAGTTCTTC. Its protein is CSARKDSGQFF.

This clone was observed once. This chain joins TRBV11-3 and TRBJ2-7; 7 bases are a match to TRBD2. The J segment lost 2 bases and the V segment lost 1 base, leaving 5 bases of the junction unmatched. The CDR3 runs to 15 residues. Germline-derived CDR1 and CDR2 are SGHNT and YENEEA. CDR3 protein: CASSLGEGWAYEQYF. In nucleotides, the CDR3 is TGTGCCAGCAGCTTAGGGGAGGGATGGGCCTACGAGCAGTACTTC.

This rearrangement joins TRBV5-1 to TRBJ2-3; TRBD2 matches 13 bases. The V and J ends lost 5 bases and 4 bases, in that order; junction bases with no gene match: 4. This CDR3 spans 15 amino acids. The germline CDR1 and CDR2 sequences are SGHRS and YFSETQ. The CDR3 DNA reads TGCGCCAGCAGTGGGACTAGCGGGACCCCAGATACGCAGTATTTT. It translates to CASSGTSGTPDTQYF.

This sequence joins TRBV6-5 and TRBJ1-3, with TRBD1 identical over 8 bases. This CDR3 has 16 residues. The trim removed 0 bases at V and 3 bases at J, leaving 4 bases unmatched. Germline CDR1 is MNHEY and CDR2 is SVGAGI. CDR3 bases: TGTGCCAGCAGTTACTCAAAGGACAGGGTTGGAAACACCATATATTTT. It is translated as CASSYSKDRVGNTIYF.